This T cell receptor beta chain stems from a study of spatial heterogeneity in lung cancer. Study details: The study consistently detected more beta-chain than alpha-chain sequences.

Time point in this sample: sample taken at primary tumor resection. Sequencing of whole RNA from tumor, nontumor lung or frozen PBMC involved no sorting. Findings and caveats of the study: Tumoral mutation counts were tracked by counts of expanded intratumoral alpha and beta TCRs.

This clonotype showed up many times. Its specificity is unknown. One entry per CDR3 protein results from TCRdb running MiXCR on the 5' RACE reads. The sample records fewer than 6,500 distinct CDR3 sequences, approximately 7.5% being singletons. Germline V lookup: CDR1 DFQATT, CDR2 SNEGSKA (reference sequence). V gave up 4 bases and J gave up 8 bases, with 17 bases separating them. The CDR3 extends over 13 amino acids. The sample in question was lung tumor tissue, obtained at surgery. This sequence joins TRBV20-1 and TRBJ1-2; D is unclear. This receptor was obtained from a female donor with early-stage non-small cell lung cancer. CDR3 nucleotide sequence: TGCAGTGCTAAAATAGGAACAACGAGCGGCTACACCTTC. It specifies CSAKIGTTSGYTF.